The source of this TCR beta chain is a study of blood T cell repertoires in COVID-19 (dated by TCRdb to between 2020 and 2021). About the study as a whole: Samples covering the acute and convalescent phases of COVID-19 were provided by collaborators in the United States, Italy and Spain. The material from the prospective study consisted of cDNA or gDNA derived from T cells, B-cell-depleted T cells, or PBMCs. Deeply sampled blood TCRbeta repertoires from subjects exposed to, actively infected with, or recovered from COVID-19 were included in the dataset. The repertoires were made available in a free public database intended to serve as a resource for research on the immune response to SARS-CoV-2. Samples came from the ongoing ImmuneRACE study (first 160 participants) plus 1,254 subjects from 6 global collaborators. Sample metadata almost always included a de-identified subject ID, COVID-19 status, age in years and sex. Where available, HLA class I and class II types were taken from metadata supplied by the sample provider and were not determined by assay-based typing. What the authors observed across the whole study: How much clinical and demographic metadata was included differed by source and by participant, and the metadata was provided uncurated.

Trimming at the junction amounts to 5 bases on V and 6 bases on J, and the germline ends lie 14 bases apart. The CDR3, from cysteine to phenylalanine, totals 13 residues. Only the CDR3 DNA stays, 39 bases, in frame from base 1. According to the germline V gene, CDR1 reads SGHTA and CDR2 reads FQGNSA. Collaborating institutions collected whole blood in K2EDTA tubes following their own protocols. Collaborator samples were shipped for TCRbeta analysis as frozen whole blood, isolated PBMCs, or DNA extracted from either sample type. Concerning this clone: Its antigen remains undetermined. Base-call qualities are not available, and no considerably larger clone is one nucleotide away.

The immunoSEQ Assay, a bias-controlled multiplex PCR, was used to amplify TCRbeta CDR3 regions from genomic DNA. The authors processed their data as follows. Within the assay, amplification of reference gene primers was used to estimate how many nucleated cells each sample contained. To quantify the absolute abundance of each unique TCRbeta CDR3 rearrangement, sequence reads were collapsed and filtered. Productive Simpson clonality was computed per sample as the square root of Simpson's diversity index over productive rearrangements. As stored in TCRdb, this immuneACCESS dataset retains in-frame rearrangements with V and J assigned. A fraction of the clones does not appear; measured against another copy, unresolved V genes explain less than half of the discrepancy, and the remainder lacks a known reason. V and J calls and clone size come straight from that table; D and trimming were deduced from the DNA. For this sample there are roughly 98,000 clones; about 92% appear just once. The ten largest clonotypes hold 6.3% of the sample.

Sequencing was carried out using peripheral blood. This chain is built from TRBV7-2 and TRBJ2-7; possibly the D gene is TRBD1, per 5 matching bases. The sequence was obtained from a woman aged 55-69 years with active COVID-19. The CDR3 reads as follows: CASSQEVRVEQYF. The nucleotide sequence is given as TGTGCCAGCAGCCAAGAGGTCAGGGTCGAGCAGTACTTC.